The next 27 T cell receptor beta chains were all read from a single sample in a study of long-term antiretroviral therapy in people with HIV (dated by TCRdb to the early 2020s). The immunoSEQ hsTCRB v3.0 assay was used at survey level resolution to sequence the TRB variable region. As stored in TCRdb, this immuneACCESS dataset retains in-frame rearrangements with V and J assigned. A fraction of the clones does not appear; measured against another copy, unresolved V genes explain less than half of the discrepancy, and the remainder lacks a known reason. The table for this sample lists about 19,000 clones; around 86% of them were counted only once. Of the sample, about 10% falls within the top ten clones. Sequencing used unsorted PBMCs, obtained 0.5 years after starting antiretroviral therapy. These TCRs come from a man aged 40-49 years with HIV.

In nucleotides, the CDR3 is TGTGCCAGCAGCCGCCCTCAGGGGGCCAATAATTCACCCCTCCACTTT. As protein: CASSRPQGANNSPLHF. This chain connects TRBV14 to TRBJ1-6, with TRBD1 matching 8 bases. In germline, CDR1 is SGHDN, CDR2 FVKESK. Trimming at V came to 4 bases and at J to 5 bases, leaving 7 bases not matched to a gene. The CDR3 is 16 residues long.

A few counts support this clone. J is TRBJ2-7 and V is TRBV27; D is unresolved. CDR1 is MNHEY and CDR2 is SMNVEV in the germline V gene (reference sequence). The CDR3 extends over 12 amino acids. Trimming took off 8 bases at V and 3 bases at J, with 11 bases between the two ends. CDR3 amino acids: CASFSPHYEQYF. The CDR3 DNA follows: TGTGCCAGCTTTAGTCCTCACTACGAGCAGTACTTC.

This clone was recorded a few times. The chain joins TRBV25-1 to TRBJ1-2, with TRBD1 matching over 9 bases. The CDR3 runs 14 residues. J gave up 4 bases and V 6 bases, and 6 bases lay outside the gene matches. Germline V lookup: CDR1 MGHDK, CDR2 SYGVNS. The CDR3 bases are TGTGCCAGCAGGTCGGCGGGACAGGGCTATGGCTACACCTTC. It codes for CASRSAGQGYGYTF.

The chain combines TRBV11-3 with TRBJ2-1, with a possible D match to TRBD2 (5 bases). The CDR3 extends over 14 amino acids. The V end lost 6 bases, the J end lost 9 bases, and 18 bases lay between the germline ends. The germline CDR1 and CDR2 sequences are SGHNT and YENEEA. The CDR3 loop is CASSHKRAGGEQFF. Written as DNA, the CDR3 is TGTGCCAGCAGTCATAAACGGGCCGGAGGTGAGCAGTTCTTC.

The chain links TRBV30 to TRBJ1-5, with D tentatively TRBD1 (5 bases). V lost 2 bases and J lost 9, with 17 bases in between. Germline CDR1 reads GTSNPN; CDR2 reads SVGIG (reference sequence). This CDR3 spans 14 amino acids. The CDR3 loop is CAWSSGAPTPPQHF. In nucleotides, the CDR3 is TGTGCCTGGAGTAGTGGGGCACCTACCCCGCCCCAGCATTTT.

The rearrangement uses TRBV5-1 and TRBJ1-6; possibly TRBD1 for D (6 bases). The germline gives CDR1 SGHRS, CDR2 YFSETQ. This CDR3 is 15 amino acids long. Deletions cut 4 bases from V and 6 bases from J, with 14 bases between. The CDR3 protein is CASSATGTTNSPLHF. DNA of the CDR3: TGCGCCAGCAGCGCGACCGGGACAACTAATTCACCCCTCCACTTT.

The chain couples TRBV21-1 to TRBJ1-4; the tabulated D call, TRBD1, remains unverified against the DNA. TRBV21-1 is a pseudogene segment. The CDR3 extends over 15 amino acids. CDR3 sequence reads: CASSKADSLDEKLFF. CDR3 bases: TGTGCCAGCAGCAAAGCGGACAGCCTTGATGAAAAACTGTTTTTT.

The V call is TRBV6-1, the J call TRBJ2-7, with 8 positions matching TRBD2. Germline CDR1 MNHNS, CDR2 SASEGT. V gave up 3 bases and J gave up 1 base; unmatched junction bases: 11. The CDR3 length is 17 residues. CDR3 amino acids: CASSDPRGGKASYEQYF. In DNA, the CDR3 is TGTGCCAGCAGTGATCCCCGCGGGGGGAAGGCATCCTACGAGCAGTACTTC.

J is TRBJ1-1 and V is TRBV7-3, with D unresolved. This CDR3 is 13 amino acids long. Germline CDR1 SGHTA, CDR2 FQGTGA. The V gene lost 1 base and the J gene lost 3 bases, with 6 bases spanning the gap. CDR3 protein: CASSLSTDTEAFF. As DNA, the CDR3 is TGTGCCAGCAGCTTAAGCACAGACACTGAAGCTTTCTTT.

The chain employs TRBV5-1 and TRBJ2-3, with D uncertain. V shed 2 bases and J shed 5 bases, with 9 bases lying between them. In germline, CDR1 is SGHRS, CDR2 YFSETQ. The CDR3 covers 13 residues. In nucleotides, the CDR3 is TGCGCCAGCAGCTTACCCGTGGGAGATACGCAGTATTTT. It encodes CASSLPVGDTQYF. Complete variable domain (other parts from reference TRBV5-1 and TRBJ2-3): KAGVTQTPRYLIKTRGQQVTLSCSPISGHRSVSWYQQTPGQGLQFLFEYFSETQRNKGNFPGRFSGRQFSNSRSEMNVSTLELGDSALYLCASSLPVGDTQYFGPGTRLTVL.

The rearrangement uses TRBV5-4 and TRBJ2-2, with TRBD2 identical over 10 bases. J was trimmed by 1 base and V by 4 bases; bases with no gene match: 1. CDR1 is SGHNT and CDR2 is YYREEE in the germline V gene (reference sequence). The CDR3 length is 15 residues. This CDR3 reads CASSRTSGNTGELFF. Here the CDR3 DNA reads TGTGCCAGCAGCCGGACTAGCGGGAACACCGGGGAGCTGTTTTTT.

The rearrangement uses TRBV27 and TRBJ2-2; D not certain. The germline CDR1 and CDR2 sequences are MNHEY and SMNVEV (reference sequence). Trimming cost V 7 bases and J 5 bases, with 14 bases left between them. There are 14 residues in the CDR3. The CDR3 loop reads CASTLGIGTGELFF. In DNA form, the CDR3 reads TGTGCCAGCACCCTGGGGATTGGTACCGGGGAGCTGTTTTTT.

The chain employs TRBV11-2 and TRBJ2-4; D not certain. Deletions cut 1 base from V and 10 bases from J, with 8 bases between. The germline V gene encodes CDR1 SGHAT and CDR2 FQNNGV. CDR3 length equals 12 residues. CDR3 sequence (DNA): TGTGCCAGCAGCTTAGGGGTAGATATTCAGTACTTC. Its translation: CASSLGVDIQYF.

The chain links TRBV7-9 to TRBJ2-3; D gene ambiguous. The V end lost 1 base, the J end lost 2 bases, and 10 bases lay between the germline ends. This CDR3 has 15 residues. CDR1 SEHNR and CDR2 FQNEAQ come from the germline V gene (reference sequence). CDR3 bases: TGTGCCAGCAGCTTAGGTGCGCTCCTCACAGATACGCAGTATTTT. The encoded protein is CASSLGALLTDTQYF. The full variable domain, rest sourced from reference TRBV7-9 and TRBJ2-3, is DTGVSQNPRHKITKRGQNVTFRCDPISEHNRLYWYRQTLGQGPEFLTYFQNEAQLEKSRLLSDRFSAERPKGSFSTLEIQRTEQGDSAMYLCASSLGALLTDTQYFGPGTRLTVL.

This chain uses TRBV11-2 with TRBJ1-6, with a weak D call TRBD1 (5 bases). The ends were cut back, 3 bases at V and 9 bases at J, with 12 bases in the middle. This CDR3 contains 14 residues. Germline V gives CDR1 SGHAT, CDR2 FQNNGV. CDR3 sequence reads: CASSFLGEGSPLHF. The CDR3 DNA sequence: TGTGCCAGCAGCTTCTTGGGGGAAGGTTCACCCCTCCACTTT.

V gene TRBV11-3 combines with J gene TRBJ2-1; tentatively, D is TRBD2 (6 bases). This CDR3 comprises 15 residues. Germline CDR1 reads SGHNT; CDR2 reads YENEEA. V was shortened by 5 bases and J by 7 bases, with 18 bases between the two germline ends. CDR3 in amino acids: CASSLAGRQKNEQFF. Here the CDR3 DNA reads TGTGCCAGCAGCCTCGCGGGACGCCAGAAGAATGAGCAGTTCTTC. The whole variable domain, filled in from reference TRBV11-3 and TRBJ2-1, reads EAGVVQSPRYKIIEKKQPVAFWCNPISGHNTLYWYLQNLGQGPELLIRYENEEAVDDSQLPKDRFSAERLKGVDSTLKIQPAELGDSAVYLCASSLAGRQKNEQFFGPGTRLTVL.

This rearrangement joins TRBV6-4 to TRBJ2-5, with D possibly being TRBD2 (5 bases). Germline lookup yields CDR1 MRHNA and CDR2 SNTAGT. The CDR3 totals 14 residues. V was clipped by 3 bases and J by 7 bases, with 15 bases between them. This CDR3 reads CASSETVDEGTQYF. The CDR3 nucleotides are TGTGCCAGCAGTGAAACGGTGGATGAGGGGACCCAGTACTTC.

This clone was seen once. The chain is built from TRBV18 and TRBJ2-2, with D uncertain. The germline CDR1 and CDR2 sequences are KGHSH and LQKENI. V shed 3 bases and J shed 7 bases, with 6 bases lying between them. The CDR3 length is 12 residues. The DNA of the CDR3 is TGTGCCAGCTCACCTTTCAGCGGGGAGCTGTTTTTT. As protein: CASSPFSGELFF.

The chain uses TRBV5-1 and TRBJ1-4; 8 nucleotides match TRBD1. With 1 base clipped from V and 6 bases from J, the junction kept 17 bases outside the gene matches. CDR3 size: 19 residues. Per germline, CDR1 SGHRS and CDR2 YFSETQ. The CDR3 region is CASSLRLSAGGERDEKLFF. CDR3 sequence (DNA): TGCGCCAGCAGCTTGAGATTGTCGGCAGGGGGCGAAAGGGATGAAAAACTGTTTTTT. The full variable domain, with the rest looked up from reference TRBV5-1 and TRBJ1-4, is KAGVTQTPRYLIKTRGQQVTLSCSPISGHRSVSWYQQTPGQGLQFLFEYFSETQRNKGNFPGRFSGRQFSNSRSEMNVSTLELGDSALYLCASSLRLSAGGERDEKLFFGSGTQLSVL.

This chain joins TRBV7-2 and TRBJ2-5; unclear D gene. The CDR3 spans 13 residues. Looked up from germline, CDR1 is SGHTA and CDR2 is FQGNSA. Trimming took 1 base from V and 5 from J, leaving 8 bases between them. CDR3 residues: CASSLDRRETQYF. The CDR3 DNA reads TGTGCCAGCAGCTTAGACAGAAGGGAGACCCAGTACTTC.

The CDR3 bases are TGCAGCCCAGCCAGGAGCGACACCTTC. This sequence encodes CSPARSDTF. The chain combines TRBV29-1 with TRBJ1-2; unclear D gene. CDR3 length: 9 residues. Between the trimmed V and J ends, which lost 8 bases and 12 bases, there was a span of 13 bases. Germline V gene data show CDR1 as SQVTM and CDR2 as ANQGSEA.

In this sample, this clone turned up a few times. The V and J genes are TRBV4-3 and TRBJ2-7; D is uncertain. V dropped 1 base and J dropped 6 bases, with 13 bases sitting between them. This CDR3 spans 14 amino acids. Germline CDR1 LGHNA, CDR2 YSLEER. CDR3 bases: TGCGCCAGCAGCCAAGGTTCTATGGGGATCGAGCAGTACTTC. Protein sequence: CASSQGSMGIEQYF.

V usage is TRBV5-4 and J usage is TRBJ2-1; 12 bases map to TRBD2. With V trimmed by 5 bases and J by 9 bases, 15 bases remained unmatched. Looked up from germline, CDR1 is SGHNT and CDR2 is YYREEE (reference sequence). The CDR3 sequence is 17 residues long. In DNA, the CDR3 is TGTGCCAGCAGGCTCTATACCGGGACTAGCGGGTCGGGTGAGCAGTTCTTC. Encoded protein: CASRLYTGTSGSGEQFF.

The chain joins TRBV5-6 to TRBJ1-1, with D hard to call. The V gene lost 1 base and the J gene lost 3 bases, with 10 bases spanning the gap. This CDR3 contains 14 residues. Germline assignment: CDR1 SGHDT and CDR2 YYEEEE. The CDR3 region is CASSLWASYTEAFF. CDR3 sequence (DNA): TGTGCCAGCAGCTTGTGGGCAAGTTACACTGAAGCTTTCTTT.

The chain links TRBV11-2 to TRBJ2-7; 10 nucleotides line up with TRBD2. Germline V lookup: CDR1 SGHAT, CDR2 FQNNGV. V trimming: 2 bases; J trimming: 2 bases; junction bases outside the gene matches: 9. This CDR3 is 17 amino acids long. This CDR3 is CASSLTRPSGGTYEQYF. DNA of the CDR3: TGTGCCAGCAGCTTAACCCGACCTAGCGGGGGTACCTACGAGCAGTACTTC.

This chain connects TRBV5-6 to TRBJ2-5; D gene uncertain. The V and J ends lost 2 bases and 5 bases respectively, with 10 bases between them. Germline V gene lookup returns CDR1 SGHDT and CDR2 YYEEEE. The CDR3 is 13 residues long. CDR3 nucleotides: TGTGCCAGCAGCTTCCCCGGGTCTGAGACCCAGTACTTC. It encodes CASSFPGSETQYF.

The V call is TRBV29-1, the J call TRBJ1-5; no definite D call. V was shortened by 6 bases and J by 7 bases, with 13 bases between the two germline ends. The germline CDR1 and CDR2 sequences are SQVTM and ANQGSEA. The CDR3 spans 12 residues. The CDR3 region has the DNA TGCAGCGTGCGGGCGGAGGAACAGCCCCAGCATTTT. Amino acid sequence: CSVRAEEQPQHF.